The 22 T cell receptor beta chains in this list originate from one sample, sequenced in a study of Graves' ophthalmopathy and Graves' hyperthyroidism. RNA served as the template for amplifying TCR beta CDR3 regions. The library came from an HTBI-primed first-round RT-PCR and a second-round multiplex PCR. MiXCR was run by TCRdb on the multiplex PCR reads, yielding one entry per CDR3 protein. The sample has just over 400,000 distinct CDR3 sequences; around 21% are singletons. The sequenced sample consisted of peripheral blood. The receptors were sampled from a woman between 18 and 30 years old with stable Graves' hyperthyroidism.

The V call is TRBV20-1, the J call TRBJ1-2; maybe TRBD1 (5 bases). Trimming took off 4 bases at V and 7 bases at J, with 16 bases between the two ends. This CDR3 comprises 13 residues. Per the germline V gene, CDR1 is DFQATT and CDR2 is SNEGSKA (reference sequence). The CDR3 reads CSAIDSRDFGYTF. The CDR3 nucleotides read TGCAGTGCTATAGACAGCCGAGACTTTGGCTACACCTTC.

Comment on this clonotype: Its ends do not fully match the called genes, so a read error is possible. The V and J genes are TRBV7-8 and TRBJ1-1; a weak D match, TRBD1 (6 bases). Germline values: CDR1 SGHVS, CDR2 FQNEAQ. This CDR3 contains 12 residues. DNA for the CDR3: TGTGCCAGCAGCTCAGGGGTTTTCGAGTCTTGCTTT. Translated, it gives CASSSGVFESCF. The full variable domain, in which reference TRBV7-8 and TRBJ1-1 provide the parts outside the CDR3, is GAGVSQSPRYKVAKRGQDVALRCDPISGHVSLFWYQQALGQGPEFLTYFQNEAQLDKSGLPSDRFFAERPEGSVSTLKIQRTQQEDSAVYLCASSSGVFESCFGQGTRLTVV.

This clonotype was seen repeatedly, ten times or more. The chain is built from TRBV5-1 and TRBJ2-7; D not certain. Looked up from germline, CDR1 is SGHRS and CDR2 is YFSETQ. V lost 3 bases and J 0 bases, leaving 7 bases between the germline ends. The CDR3 runs 13 residues. The CDR3 loop reads CASSYQVSYEQYF. The CDR3 nucleotides read TGCGCCAGCAGCTATCAGGTCTCCTACGAGCAGTACTTC.

This clonotype has ten or more counts. CDR3 nucleotides: TGTGCCAGCAGTTACAGGGGGCAGGGGACCCAGTACTTC. This codes for CASSYRGQGTQYF. The rearrangement links TRBV6-2 or TRBV6-3 to TRBJ2-5; 7 nucleotides match TRBD1. The V and J ends lost 2 bases and 7 bases, in that order; junction bases with no gene match: 4. The CDR3 runs to 13 residues. The V gene's germline CDR1 is MNHEY and CDR2 SVGEGT.

This clonotype was seen repeatedly, ten times or more. This rearrangement joins TRBV2 to TRBJ1-1, with TRBD1 matching over 9 bases. The CDR3 extends over 14 amino acids. Trimming took 6 bases from V and 5 from J; bases not matched to a gene: 7. Germline CDR1 is SNHLY and CDR2 is FYNNEI. CDR3 DNA: TGTGCCAGCAGGCCGGACAGGGGTTATACTGAAGCTTTCTTT. Translated: CASRPDRGYTEAFF.

The chain couples TRBV6-5 to TRBJ2-5; 7 positions agree with TRBD1. V shed 4 bases, J shed 7 bases, and the junction held 6 bases outside the gene matches. Germline CDR1 is MNHEY and CDR2 is SVGAGI. The CDR3 has 13 amino acids. The CDR3, as DNA: TGTGCCAGCAGTTCCGACAGGGTAGGGACCCAGTACTTC. Protein sequence: CASSSDRVGTQYF.

The chain is built from TRBV7-8 and TRBJ1-2; 9 bases line up with TRBD1. Losses at the gene ends were 5 bases for V and 4 bases for J; bases not matched to a gene: 5. CDR3 length equals 14 residues. In germline, CDR1 is SGHVS, CDR2 FQNEAQ. CDR3 DNA: TGTGCCAGCAGCAGGGACAGGGCCAGCTATGGCTACACCTTC. It translates to CASSRDRASYGYTF. The entire variable domain, with the rest obtained from reference TRBV7-8 and TRBJ1-2, is as follows: GAGVSQSPRYKVAKRGQDVALRCDPISGHVSLFWYQQALGQGPEFLTYFQNEAQLDKSGLPSDRFFAERPEGSVSTLKIQRTQQEDSAVYLCASSRDRASYGYTFGSGTRLTVV.

This clonotype was recorded many times. The chain carries TRBV12-3 or TRBV12-4 and TRBJ1-1; D perhaps matches TRBD1 (5 bases). Trimming cost V 2 bases and J 7 bases, with 8 bases left between them. The CDR3 length is 12 residues. DNA of the CDR3: TGTGCCAGCAGTTTAAGCCAGGGTGAAGCTTTCTTT. Translation gives CASSLSQGEAFF.

This clonotype was observed many times. This sequence joins TRBV20-1 and TRBJ1-5; D perhaps matches TRBD1 (6 bases). CDR1 DFQATT and CDR2 SNEGSKA come from the germline V gene (reference sequence). There are 14 residues in the CDR3. Trimming removed 0 bases at V and 7 bases at J, with 13 bases between. CDR3 in DNA: TGCAGTGCTAGAGAGGGGGCGCGGGGCCAGCCCCAGCATTTT. This translates into CSAREGARGQPQHF.

The chain employs TRBV28 and TRBJ1-4, with D maybe TRBD1 (5 bases). Trimming pared 2 bases from V and 6 bases from J, leaving 10 bases between. CDR1 and CDR2 (germline): MDHEN, SYDVKM. The CDR3 sequence is 14 residues long. CDR3 protein: CASSLQGNHEKLFF. The CDR3 DNA is TGTGCCAGCAGTTTACAGGGAAACCATGAAAAACTGTTTTTT.

This clonotype showed up many times. This chain links TRBV20-1 with TRBJ2-7; unclear D gene. Germline CDR1 DFQATT, CDR2 SNEGSKA (reference sequence). The CDR3 totals 11 residues. The V gene lost 5 bases and the J gene lost 2 bases, with 7 bases spanning the gap. CDR3 protein: CSAELAYEQYF. The CDR3 bases are TGCAGTGCTGAATTGGCCTACGAGCAGTACTTC.

This clonotype was detected a few times. The rearrangement uses TRBV12-5 and TRBJ2-7; D perhaps matches TRBD2 (5 bases). CDR1 is LGHNT, CDR2 FRNRAP, per germline. CDR3 length: 12 residues. The V end lost 6 bases, the J end lost 7 bases, and 13 bases lay between the germline ends. Here the CDR3 DNA reads TGTGCTAGTGGCCCCGGGATTGGGGAGCAGTACTTC. It is translated as CASGPGIGEQYF.

The table lists this clonotype with many counts. The CDR3 region is CAWSIGGEQYF. CDR3 in DNA: TGTGCCTGGAGTATAGGGGGAGAGCAGTACTTC. V and J are TRBV30 and TRBJ2-7; perhaps TRBD1 as D (6 bases). Germline lookup yields CDR1 GTSNPN and CDR2 SVGIG (reference sequence). V lost 2 bases to trimming and J lost 7 bases, with 9 bases between them. The CDR3 extends over 11 amino acids.

This clonotype has ten or more counts. V and J are TRBV12-3 or TRBV12-4 and TRBJ1-1; possibly TRBD1 for D (6 bases). With 10 bases removed from V and 10 bases from J, the gap between germline ends came to 19 bases. This CDR3 is 12 amino acids long. CDR3 sequence (DNA): TGTGCCACCTCCCCAGGGGCCGGTCGAGCTTTCTTT. Translating it yields CATSPGAGRAFF.

This clonotype was counted at least ten times. This chain's CDR3 is CASKYGGYFTDTQYF. DNA for the CDR3: TGTGCCAGCAAATATGGCGGGTATTTCACAGATACGCAGTATTTT. The V gene is TRBV6-2 or TRBV6-3, the J gene TRBJ2-3; D may be TRBD2 (5 bases). Germline-derived CDR1 and CDR2 are MNHEY and SVGEGT. The length of the CDR3 is 15 residues. The V end was cut by 7 bases, the J end by 2 bases, with 16 bases between.

This clonotype occurred many times. The chain has TRBV20-1 and TRBJ2-7; 14 bases map to TRBD2. Looked up from germline, CDR1 is DFQATT and CDR2 is SNEGSKA (reference sequence). The CDR3 extends over 15 amino acids. Losses at the gene ends were 3 bases for V and 3 bases for J; bases not matched to a gene: 4. The CDR3 DNA follows: TGCAGTGCTAGGGGACTAGCGGGAGTCCGCTACGAGCAGTACTTC. Protein: CSARGLAGVRYEQYF.

V gene TRBV7-9 combines with J gene TRBJ1-2, with D tentatively TRBD1 (6 bases). The germline V gene has CDR1 SEHNR and CDR2 FQNEAQ (reference sequence). The V and J ends lost 0 bases and 3 bases respectively, with 8 bases between them. This CDR3 has 14 residues. Here the CDR3 reads CASSLAGADYGYTF. The CDR3 nucleotides are TGTGCCAGCAGCTTAGCGGGGGCTGACTATGGCTACACCTTC. Together with reference TRBV7-9 and TRBJ1-2, the CDR3 gives the full variable domain: DTGVSQNPRHKITKRGQNVTFRCDPISEHNRLYWYRQTLGQGPEFLTYFQNEAQLEKSRLLSDRFSAERPKGSFSTLEIQRTEQGDSAMYLCASSLAGADYGYTFGSGTRLTVV.

This clonotype occurred many times. J is TRBJ1-5 and V is TRBV12-3 or TRBV12-4; D is perhaps TRBD1 (6 bases). The CDR3 has 16 residues. The germline V and J ends were trimmed by 2 bases and 2 bases, with 13 bases remaining between them. CDR3 coding DNA: TGTGCCAGCAGTTTAAGGGGGGGGCAGGGCAATCAGCCCCAGCATTTT. This translates into CASSLRGGQGNQPQHF.

This clonotype has a count of ten or more. A junction boundary mismatches the germline segment, possibly from a read error. The chain links TRBV7-2 to TRBJ2-5; D not resolved. CDR1 SGHTA and CDR2 FQGNSA come from the germline V gene. The CDR3 totals 13 residues. The CDR3 sequence: CASSRPKSETQYF. For the CDR3, the DNA is TGCGCCAGCAGCCGACCTAAGTCAGAGACCCAGTACTTC.

Ten or more counts support this clonotype. The chain is built from TRBV19 and TRBJ2-7; D possibly uses TRBD1 or TRBD2 (5 bases each). Germline CDR1 and CDR2: LNHDA and SQIVND (reference sequence). This CDR3 is 14 amino acids long. Trimming removed 3 bases from V and 5 bases from J, with 14 bases in between. CDR3 coding DNA: TGTGCCAGTAGTATCACAGGATCCGGGAACGAGCAGTACTTC. It yields the protein CASSITGSGNEQYF. The variable domain in full, with the rest retrieved from reference TRBV19 and TRBJ2-7, is DGGITQSPKYLFRKEGQNVTLSCEQNLNHDAMYWYRQDPGQGLRLIYYSQIVNDFQKGDIAEGYSVSREKKESFPLTVTSAQKNPTAFYLCASSITGSGNEQYFGPGTRLTVT.

This clonotype was found many times. The chain's CDR3 is CASSPGPGNTIYF. CDR3 DNA sequence: TGTGCCAGCAGCCCGGGGCCTGGAAACACCATATATTTT. This chain joins TRBV18 and TRBJ1-3, with a possible D match to TRBD1 (5 bases). Germline-derived CDR1 and CDR2 are KGHSH and LQKENI. This CDR3 region has 13 residues. V was pared by 8 bases and J by 2 bases, with 10 bases between.

At least ten counts were recorded for this clonotype. This chain uses TRBV20-1 with TRBJ1-5; D remains unclear. This CDR3 region has 16 residues. Germline V gives CDR1 DFQATT, CDR2 SNEGSKA (reference sequence). With 3 bases removed from V and 0 bases from J, the gap between germline ends came to 15 bases. CDR3: CSASLPTPYSNQPQHF. The DNA of the CDR3 is TGCAGTGCTAGTCTGCCGACACCTTATAGCAATCAGCCCCAGCATTTT.